What follows describes a single T cell receptor beta chain. Its antigen is still unknown. The sample belongs to a study of vaccination effects on CD4 cells after COVID-19. After expansion with viral peptide pools in the ViraFEST assay, antigen-specific CD4+ T cells were sequenced. Isolation of CD4+ T cells took place after approximately 10 days of culture. Vaccinated recipients, who were negative for nucleocapsid antibodies, had no history of SARS-CoV-2 infection. Cultures got half-medium changes with IL-2 on days 3 and 7. CDR1 is SGHVS, CDR2 FNYEAQ, per germline. This CDR3 spans 15 amino acids. V shed 1 base and J shed 0 bases, with 7 bases lying between them. This table comes from immunoSEQ multiplex PCR, and its TCRdb copy is limited to in-frame clones, with some not included. The sample lists 71,000 or so clones, roughly 72% seen once, with 4% in the top ten. Findings and limits, study-wide: The vaccine-induced clones of healthy vaccinees included only 1 of 255 that cross-reacted with common cold coronaviruses.

The genes are TRBV7-6 and TRBJ1-3; no clear D gene. This TCR derives from a human donor who received a COVID-19 vaccine. Material: CD4+ T cells from PBMCs cultured with HCoV-OC43 spike peptides, obtained before COVID-19 vaccination. Stated subset: HCoV-OC43 spike overlapping peptide pool stimulation. CDR3 bases: TGTGCCAGCAGCTTAGAGCCAGGCTCTGGAAACACCATATATTTT. Protein product: CASSLEPGSGNTIYF.